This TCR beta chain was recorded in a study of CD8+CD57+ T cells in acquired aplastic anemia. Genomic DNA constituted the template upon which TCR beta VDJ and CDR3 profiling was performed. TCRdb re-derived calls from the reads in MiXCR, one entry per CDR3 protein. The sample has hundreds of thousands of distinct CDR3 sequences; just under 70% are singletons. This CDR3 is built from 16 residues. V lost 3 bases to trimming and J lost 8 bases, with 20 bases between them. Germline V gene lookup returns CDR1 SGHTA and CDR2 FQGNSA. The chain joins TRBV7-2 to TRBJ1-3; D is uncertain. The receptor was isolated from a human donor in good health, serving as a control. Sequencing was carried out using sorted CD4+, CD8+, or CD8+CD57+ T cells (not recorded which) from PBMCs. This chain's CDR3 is CASSFGERLSRYTIYF. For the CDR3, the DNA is TGTGCCAGCAGCTTCGGGGAGAGACTCTCTCGATACACCATATATTTT. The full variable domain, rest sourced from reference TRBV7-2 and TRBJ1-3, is GAGVSQSPSNKVTEKGKDVELRCDPISGHTALYWYRQSLGQGLEFLIYFQGNSAPDKSGLPSDRFSAERTGGSVSTLTIQRTQQEDSAVYLCASSFGERLSRYTIYFGEGSWLTVV.